Listed below are T cell receptor beta chains from one sample, sequenced in a study of control samples from healthy donors and cancer patients. The table came from immunoSEQ multiplex PCR; TCRdb's copy has only in-frame clones and leaves some out. This sample carries under 40,000 clones, over 70% of them seen once, and the ten largest clones take roughly 21%. Sequencing was carried out using PBMCs. All receptors come from a woman aged 55 to 70 with lung cancer. Both conserved end residues are part of each CDR3. The D gene is left open where the match is weak. The size field is filled for only some rows; it gives once, few, many or a size class.

D gene	V gene	clone size	J gene	CDR3 protein	CDR3 DNA
-	TRBV7-6	-	TRBJ1-1	CASSLGGVDTEAFF	TGTGCCAGCAGCTTAGGGGGCGTGGACACTGAAGCTTTCTTT
-	TRBV20-1	-	TRBJ1-5	CSASLGSGQPQHF	TGCAGTGCTAGTCTGGGTTCGGGTCAGCCCCAGCATTTT
-	TRBV25-1	-	TRBJ1-1	CASSAYGEGTEAFF	TGTGCCAGCAGTGCTTACGGGGAGGGCACTGAAGCTTTCTTT
-	TRBV9	once	TRBJ1-5	CASSRDGTLNQPQHF	TGTGCCAGCAGTCGGGACGGTACTCTCAATCAGCCCCAGCATTTT
-	TRBV5-1	-	TRBJ1-2	CASSLEGDSLLIANYGYTF	TGCGCCAGCAGCTTGGAAGGGGATTCCCTCCTCATAGCTAACTATGGCTACACCTTC
-	TRBV12-5	-	TRBJ2-1	CASGAWYEQFF	TGTGCTAGTGGTGCCTGGTATGAGCAGTTCTTC
TRBD1	TRBV19	-	TRBJ2-7	CASLVRDRGRGRGSEQYF	TGTGCCAGTTTGGTCCGGGACAGGGGGCGCGGTAGGGGCTCAGAGCAGTACTTC
-	TRBV5-4	-	TRBJ2-7	CASSLESDKGGVKPYEQYF	TGTGCCAGCAGCTTGGAATCGGACAAGGGGGGTGTCAAACCCTACGAGCAGTACTTC
-	TRBV12-5	-	TRBJ2-5	CASGLSYSRAQETQYF	TGTGCTAGTGGTTTGTCCTACTCCCGGGCCCAAGAGACCCAGTACTTC
-	TRBV7-9	-	TRBJ1-2	CASSSSGSGGYTF	TGTGCCAGCAGCTCCAGTGGGTCGGGGGGCTACACCTTC
-	TRBV18	-	TRBJ2-4	CASSSGVAGADIQYF	TGTGCCAGCTCATCCGGAGTGGCCGGCGCAGACATTCAGTACTTC
-	TRBV4-3	-	TRBJ1-5	CASSQDLGQPQHF	TGCGCCAGCAGCCAAGATCTTGGGCAGCCCCAGCATTTT
-	TRBV7-7	once	TRBJ2-2	CASSLRDPSPTGELFF	TGTGCTAGCAGCTTAAGGGACCCTTCGCCCACCGGGGAGCTGTTTTTT
TRBD1	TRBV9	-	TRBJ1-4	CASSPGTGTRKKLFF	TGTGCCAGCAGCCCCGGGACAGGGACGAGGAAAAAACTGTTTTTT
-	TRBV20-1	-	TRBJ1-2	CSARVSYGYTF	TGCAGTGCTAGAGTCAGCTATGGCTACACCTTC
TRBD1	TRBV7-8	-	TRBJ1-5	CASRPGGAGQPQHF	TGTGCCAGCAGGCCAGGGGGCGCGGGGCAGCCCCAGCATTTT
-	TRBV10-3	-	TRBJ2-5	CASSQGYQETQYF	TGTGCCTCCAGCCAGGGTTATCAAGAGACCCAGTACTTC
TRBD2	TRBV19	-	TRBJ2-1	CASTGEREVDSSYNEQFF	TGTGCCAGTACCGGCGAGCGGGAGGTCGACAGCTCCTACAATGAGCAGTTCTTC
TRBD1	TRBV28	once	TRBJ2-5	CASQGQGRWETQYF	TGTGCCAGCCAGGGACAGGGTCGATGGGAGACCCAGTACTTC